The entry that follows covers one T cell receptor (beta chain) sequence. This record comes from a study of blood T cell repertoires in COVID-19. Looking at the study overall: COVID-19 samples collected from the United States, Italy and Spain covered acute and convalescent phases.

Participant ages covered about 18 to 100 years across approximately 25 US areas. Clinical history as reported by participants underpinned cohort assignment. V dropped 1 base and J dropped 7; count of bases not matched to a gene: 10. The CDR3 has 17 residues. CDR1 is SGHNT and CDR2 is YENEEA in the germline V gene. Clones were read by immunoSEQ multiplex PCR, and TCRdb kept only the in-frame ones, dropping some. The sample records some 250,000 clones, roughly 91% being singletons. The sequencing sample was made of PBMCs or T cells enriched from blood (not recorded which). This sequence joins TRBV11-3 and TRBJ2-1; TRBD2 agrees at 10 bases. The TCR sequence derives from a woman in her 30s with acute COVID-19. The DNA for the CDR3 is TGTGCCAGCAGCTTAGCCCGTCGAAGCGGGGGGGGAAATGAGCAGTTCTTC. This sequence encodes CASSLARRSGGGNEQFF. Using reference TRBV11-3 and TRBJ2-1 for the parts outside the CDR3, the full variable domain is EAGVVQSPRYKIIEKKQPVAFWCNPISGHNTLYWYLQNLGQGPELLIRYENEEAVDDSQLPKDRFSAERLKGVDSTLKIQPAELGDSAVYLCASSLARRSGGGNEQFFGPGTRLTVL.